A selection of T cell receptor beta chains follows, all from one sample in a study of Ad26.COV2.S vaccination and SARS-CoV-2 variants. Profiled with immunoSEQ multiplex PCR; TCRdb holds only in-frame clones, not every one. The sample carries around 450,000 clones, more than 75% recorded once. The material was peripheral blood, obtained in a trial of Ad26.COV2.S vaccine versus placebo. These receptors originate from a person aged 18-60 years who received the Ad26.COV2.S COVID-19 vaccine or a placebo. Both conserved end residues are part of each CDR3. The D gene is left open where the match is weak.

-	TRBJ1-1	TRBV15	CATNRPERLNTEAFF
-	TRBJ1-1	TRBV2	CASSELVLFGVTEAFF
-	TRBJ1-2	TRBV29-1	CSVGETGARYGYTF
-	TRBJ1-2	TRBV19	CASKGMRGYTF
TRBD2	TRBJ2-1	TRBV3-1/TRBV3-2	CASSQPHGGTDEQFF
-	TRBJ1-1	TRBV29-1	CSVEGLNTEAFF
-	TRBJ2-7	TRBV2	CASSEVGVYEQYF
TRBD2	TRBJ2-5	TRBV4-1	CASSQDVPSGEETQYF
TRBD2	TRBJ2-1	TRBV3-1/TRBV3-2	CASSRPAGGPYNEQFF
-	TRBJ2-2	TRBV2	CASKPGQNTGELFF
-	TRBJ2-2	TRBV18	CASSPSFIERVQPNTGELFF
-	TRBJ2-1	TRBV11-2	CASSFAGVGDEQFF
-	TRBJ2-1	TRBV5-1	CASSSHIRPENEQFF
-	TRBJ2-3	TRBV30	CACVSSTDTQYF
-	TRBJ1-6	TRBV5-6	CASSSRGGPYNSPLHF
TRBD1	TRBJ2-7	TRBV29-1	CSVGGTGEVGQYF
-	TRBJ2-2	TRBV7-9	CASSMRGSNTGELFF
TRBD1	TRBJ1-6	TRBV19	CASSIEGGQGNNSPLHF
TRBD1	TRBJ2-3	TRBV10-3	CAISEPGQGATDTQYF
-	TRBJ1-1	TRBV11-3	CASSLGGLNTEAFF
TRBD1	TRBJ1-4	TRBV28	CASRDPGQGAGEKLFF
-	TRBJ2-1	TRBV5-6	CASSSGSEQFF
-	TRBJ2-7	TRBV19	CASSISGSFEQYF
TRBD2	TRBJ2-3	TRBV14	CASSGGGSYTQYF
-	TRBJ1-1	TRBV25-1	CASSWGSLFAEAFF
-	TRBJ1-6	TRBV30	CAWSPGHLFGSPLHF
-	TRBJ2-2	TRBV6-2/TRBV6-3	CASSLGGGELFF
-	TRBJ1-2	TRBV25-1	CASSEAGGRYGYTF
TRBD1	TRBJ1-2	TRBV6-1	CASSGDYRGTLYGYTF
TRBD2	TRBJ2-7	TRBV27	CASSLFPPTSGGFSYEQYF
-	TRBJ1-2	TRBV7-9	CASSLAAAASGYTF
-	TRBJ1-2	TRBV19	CATNRAENYGYTF
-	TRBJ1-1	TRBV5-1	CASSLAGTPVESEAFF
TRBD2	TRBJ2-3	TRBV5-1	CASSRAVLAGEYTQYF
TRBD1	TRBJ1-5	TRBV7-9	CASSLGIGGHQPQHF